Sequencing of this T cell receptor beta chain was carried out in a study of T cell repertoires in cytomegalovirus infection. Study as a whole: CMV infection plus the matching HLA type was flagged by public TCR beta signatures. The study's findings and limits: Predominance within the ex vivo response was attributable to HLA-C-restricted CMV-specific TCR beta clonotypes.

The V end was cut by 6 bases, the J end by 1 base, with 15 bases between. The CDR3 is 15 residues long. This clonotype was recorded at least ten times. No antigen is known for it. TCRdb itself ran the reads through MiXCR, one entry per CDR3 protein. Of 45,000 to 55,000 distinct CDR3 sequences listed, about a fifth are singletons. This TCR came from a human donor in good health (CMV status not recorded). Some clones in this sample may be carry-over from other donors' samples. Sequencing used CD8+ T cells from cultured PBMCs, obtained from culture after CMV antigen stimulation. The rearrangement uses TRBV12-3 or TRBV12-4 and TRBJ1-1; D uncertain. CDR3 sequence reads: CASRKNPGRNTEAFF. The DNA of the CDR3 is TGTGCCAGCAGGAAAAACCCTGGCAGGAACACTGAAGCTTTCTTT.